Shown below are 8 T cell receptor beta chains from a single sample sequenced in a study of T cells in Graves' hyperthyroidism and ophthalmopathy. From RNA transcripts, TCR beta CDR3 regions were amplified. TCR CDR3 underwent first-round RT-PCR with the HTBI primer set. MiXCR was run by TCRdb on the multiplex PCR reads, yielding one entry per CDR3 protein. The sample yields 650,000 to 700,000 distinct CDR3 sequences, around 15% seen once. The specimen sequenced was blood. These receptor sequences come from a man over 45 with Graves' hyperthyroidism.

This clonotype has a count of ten or more. The chain uses TRBV5-1 and TRBJ1-1; D gene uncertain. The CDR3 consists of 13 residues. The ends were cut back, 3 bases at V and 1 base at J, with 7 bases in the middle. Looked up from germline, CDR1 is SGHRS and CDR2 is YFSETQ. CDR3 loop: CASSSDPNTEAFF. For the CDR3, the DNA is TGCGCCAGCAGCTCAGACCCGAACACTGAAGCTTTCTTT.

The V call is TRBV28, the J call TRBJ1-6; D is uncertain. The V end lost 3 bases, the J end lost 10 bases, and 16 bases lay between the germline ends. The CDR3 length is 15 residues. Germline CDR1 reads MDHEN; CDR2 reads SYDVKM. The CDR3 nucleotides read TGTGCCAGCAGTTTTTCAAGCTCGGAAGGGTCACCCCTCCACTTT. Its translation: CASSFSSSEGSPLHF.

This clonotype was seen at least ten times. The chain uses TRBV28 and TRBJ1-6; D perhaps matches TRBD1 (6 bases). Trimming took off 2 bases at V and 10 bases at J, with 15 bases between the two ends. This CDR3 region has 15 residues. Germline V gene lookup returns CDR1 MDHEN and CDR2 SYDVKM. DNA for the CDR3: TGTGCCAGCAGTTTAATCGTTGGGGGCGGGTCACCCCTCCACTTT. Protein sequence: CASSLIVGGGSPLHF.

This clonotype was seen at least ten times. The chain couples TRBV7-2 to TRBJ1-1; tentative D call: TRBD1 (6 bases). The ends were cut back, 3 bases at V and 1 base at J, with 12 bases in the middle. Germline V CDR1 and CDR2: SGHTA, FQGNSA. There are 15 residues in the CDR3. In DNA form, the CDR3 reads TGTGCCAGCAGCTTTGGGGGGCTGAGGAACACTGAAGCTTTCTTT. Residues: CASSFGGLRNTEAFF.

A few counts support this clonotype. This chain uses TRBV29-1 with TRBJ2-7; no clear D. The CDR3 is 12 residues long. Germline lookup yields CDR1 SQVTM and CDR2 ANQGSEA. Trimming took off 0 bases at V and 3 bases at J, with 6 bases between the two ends. The CDR3 region is CSVEDEVYEQYF. For the CDR3, the DNA is TGCAGCGTTGAAGATGAGGTCTACGAGCAGTACTTC.

This clonotype occurred a few times. The V gene is TRBV28, the J gene TRBJ2-1; no definite D call. The CDR3 contains 11 residues. Germline assignment: CDR1 MDHEN and CDR2 SYDVKM. Trimming stripped 4 bases from V and 10 bases from J, with 8 bases between. Here the CDR3 DNA reads TGTGCCAGCAGTTCTAGGTGGGAGCAGTTCTTC. Translated, it gives CASSSRWEQFF.

The gene calls are TRBV9 and TRBJ2-1; D possibly corresponds to TRBD2 (6 bases). Germline CDR1 is SGDLS and CDR2 is YYNGEE. Trimming pared 0 bases from V and 8 bases from J, leaving 18 bases between. The CDR3 is made up of 16 amino acids. The CDR3 nucleotides read TGTGCCAGCAGCGTAGCCCTAGGGCTAGCGAGCGATGAGCAGTTCTTC. Translated: CASSVALGLASDEQFF.

V and J are TRBV6-5 and TRBJ2-2; weak D call: TRBD2 (6 bases). The CDR3 has 14 amino acids. CDR1 MNHEY and CDR2 SVGAGI come from the germline V gene. With 2 bases removed from V and 5 bases from J, the gap between germline ends came to 9 bases. The CDR3 here is CASSYRGITGELFF. CDR3 DNA: TGTGCCAGCAGTTACCGGGGGATAACCGGGGAGCTGTTTTTT.